This TCR beta chain was identified in a study of T cells in Graves' hyperthyroidism and ophthalmopathy. Amplification of TCR beta CDR3 regions used RNA as the template. With the HTBI primer set, the TCR CDR3 went through a first round of RT-PCR. One entry per CDR3 protein results from TCRdb running MiXCR on the multiplex PCR reads. This sample has 600,000 to 750,000 distinct CDR3 sequences, with 17% found just once. V gave up 6 bases and J gave up 7 bases, with 18 bases separating them. The germline V gene has CDR1 GTSNPN and CDR2 SVGIG (reference sequence). This CDR3 is built from 14 residues. Sequencing input: blood. The chain combines TRBV30 with TRBJ2-2; D perhaps matches TRBD2 (7 bases). The clonotype originates from a man aged 50-59 years with Graves' hyperthyroidism. The CDR3 DNA sequence: TGTGCCTGCCAAGGGGGGGCGGGCGTCGGGGAGCTGTTTTTT. Protein: CACQGGAGVGELFF.